This TCR beta chain comes out of a study of blood T cell repertoires in COVID-19 (TCRdb year 2020). Regarding the research as a whole: Collaborator samples came from the United States, Italy and Spain and covered acute and convalescent phases of COVID-19. The prospective study material was composed of cDNA or gDNA derived from T cells, B-cell-depleted T cells, or PBMCs. Subjects who had been exposed to COVID-19, were actively infected with it, or had recovered from it provided the deeply sampled blood TCRbeta repertoires that made up the dataset. The repertoires were released in a freely available public database meant as a resource for research on the immune response to SARS-CoV-2. The samples were drawn from the first 160 participants of the ongoing ImmuneRACE study and from roughly 1,300 subjects provided by 6 global collaborators. Sample metadata almost always included a de-identified subject ID, COVID-19 status, age in years and sex. Where available, HLA class I and class II types were obtained from metadata supplied by the sample provider rather than from assay-based typing.

A note on this clone: Its antigen has not been determined. No per-base quality is available; no much larger clone lies one base away.

TCRbeta CDR3 regions were amplified from genomic DNA by means of the immunoSEQ Assay, a bias-controlled multiplex PCR. Concerning the study's data processing: Nucleated cell counts per sample were estimated from amplification of reference gene primers within the assay. Sequence reads were collapsed and filtered to measure the absolute abundance of every unique TCRbeta CDR3 rearrangement. For each sample, productive Simpson clonality was calculated as the square root of Simpson's diversity index over productive rearrangements. Held by TCRdb, this immuneACCESS table contains in-frame sequences only and omits some clones. Under half of the omission traces to an unresolved V gene where checked; the cause of the rest is unknown. Clone size and the V and J calls come from that table; the DNA yielded D and trimming. For this sample there are 100,000 to 120,000 clones; 65% to 80% appear just once. The leading ten clones occupy 6.5% to 8.5% of the sample.

Collaborating institutions collected whole blood in K2EDTA tubes following their own protocols. Collaborator samples were shipped for TCRbeta analysis as frozen whole blood, isolated PBMCs, or DNA extracted from either sample type. Per the germline V gene (reference sequence), GTSNPN is the CDR1 and SVGIG is the CDR2. The germline V and J ends show losses of 0 bases and 10 bases respectively, and no gene match explains 18 bases of the junction. Counted from cysteine to phenylalanine, this CDR3 has 17 amino acids. Only CDR3 DNA remains: 51 bases, in frame from the first base. What the authors observed across the whole study: The amount of clinical and demographic metadata varied by source and participant and was provided uncurated.

This clonotype was sampled from a woman aged 55-70 years with acute or convalescent COVID-19. This sequence uses TRBV30 and TRBJ1-5; 7 middle bases align to TRBD1. Sequenced: peripheral blood. The DNA sequence follows: TGTGCCTGGAGTGTACCCTCAAGGACAGGCCTAATAGGACCCCAGCATTTT. It is translated as CAWSVPSRTGLIGPQHF.